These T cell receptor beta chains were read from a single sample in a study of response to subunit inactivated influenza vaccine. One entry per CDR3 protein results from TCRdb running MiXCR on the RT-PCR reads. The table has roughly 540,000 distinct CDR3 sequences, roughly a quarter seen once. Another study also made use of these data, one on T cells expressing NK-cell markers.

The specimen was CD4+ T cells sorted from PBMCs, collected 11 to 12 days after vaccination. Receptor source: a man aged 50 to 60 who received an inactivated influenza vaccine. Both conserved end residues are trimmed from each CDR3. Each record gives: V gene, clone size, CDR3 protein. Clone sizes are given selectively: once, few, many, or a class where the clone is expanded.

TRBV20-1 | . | SAGGQGAGETQY
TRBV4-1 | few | ASSLYPSGGNEQF
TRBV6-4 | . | ASSDSGLGGYT
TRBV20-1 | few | SAMAGGMNTEAF
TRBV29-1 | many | SVVQPYRTDTQY
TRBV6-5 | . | ASSYFRTGGLLGTEAF
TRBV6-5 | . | ASSTGGVGYGYT
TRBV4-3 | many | ASSQDRGWNQPQH
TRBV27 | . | ASSLPLAGGLPQY
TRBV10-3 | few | ATRSGAPSPLH
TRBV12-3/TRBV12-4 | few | ASSPHRAGANVLT
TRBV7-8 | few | ASSLGRRGNTIY
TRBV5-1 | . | ASSGTPTNEKLF
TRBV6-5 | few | ASSHRDSLMNTEAF
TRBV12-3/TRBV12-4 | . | ASSSRPLASGELF
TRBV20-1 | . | SARDRGFKETQY
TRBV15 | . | ATSKMSTAGANVLT
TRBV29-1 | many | SVGYRPGETQY
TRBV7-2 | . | ASSLGPGNQF
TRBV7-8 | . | ASTQMGLAGGVNTEAF
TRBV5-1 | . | ASSDGRSGRPYNEQF
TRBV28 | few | ASSFTGRNPPNTGELF
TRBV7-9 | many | ASSPPGTGSYEQY
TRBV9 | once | ASSVGGVETQY
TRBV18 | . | ASSPGITDTQY
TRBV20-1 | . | SAKGTSGRLSPWDEQF
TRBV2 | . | ASSDRGLRQETQY
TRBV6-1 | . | ASSLISGNSPLH
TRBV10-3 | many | AISEIGQGLDEQY
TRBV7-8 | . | ASSFSRGRGETQY
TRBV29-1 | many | SVGQGGNQPQH
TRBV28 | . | ASSYIPYYEQY
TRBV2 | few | ASSLSGESGANVLT
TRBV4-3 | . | ASSQDWGVENTIY
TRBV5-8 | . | ASRLPGALGGYT
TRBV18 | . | ASSPGLQTYEQY